This T cell receptor beta chain comes out of a study of shared clonotypes between healthy human individuals. Assay: immunoSEQ multiplex PCR; the TCRdb copy retains only in-frame clones and omits some. The data show fewer than 500,000 clones, about 80% seen once. General study results and limits: An expected dependence of interdonor clonotype sharing on sequencing depth was noted.

In germline, CDR1 is SNHLY, CDR2 FYNNEI. The CDR3 has 15 residues. The J segment lost 5 bases and the V segment lost 4 bases, leaving 8 bases of the junction unmatched. Comments on this clone: The antigen is unknown.

The chain carries TRBV2 and TRBJ2-3; 8 bases align to TRBD1. The TCR sequence derives from a middle-aged woman in good health. Some clones in this sample may be carry-over from other donors' samples. The material sequenced was PBMCs. The CDR3 DNA is TGTGCCAGCAGTGCACAGGGGGTCGGAGGAGATACGCAGTATTTT. Amino acids: CASSAQGVGGDTQYF.